The 14 T cell receptor beta chains reported below all come from one sample, sequenced in a study of T cell responses to AZD1222 COVID-19 vaccine. Clones were read by immunoSEQ multiplex PCR, and TCRdb kept only the in-frame ones, dropping some. Here the sample spans 95,000 to 100,000 clones, around 87% being singletons. The starting material was peripheral blood, obtained 28 days after the second AZD1222 dose. All receptors derive from an adult who received the AZD1222 COVID-19 vaccine.

This chain connects TRBV2 to TRBJ2-7, with D possibly called TRBD1 or TRBD2 (5 bases each). V lost 7 bases and J 2 bases, leaving 12 bases between the germline ends. Germline CDR1 is SNHLY and CDR2 is FYNNEI. The CDR3 is 13 amino acids. CDR3 residues: CASTGVGPYEQYF. The CDR3, as DNA: TGTGCCAGCACAGGAGTGGGACCCTACGAGCAGTACTTC.

This sequence joins TRBV5-8 and TRBJ2-3; 7 nucleotides agree with TRBD2. Trimming took 2 bases from V and 4 from J; bases not matched to a gene: 10. CDR3 length: 16 residues. Germline V lookup: CDR1 SGHTS, CDR2 YDEGEE. The CDR3 loop reads CASSFRSGLGADTQYF. DNA of the CDR3: TGTGCCAGCAGCTTTCGATCCGGACTAGGTGCAGATACGCAGTATTTT.

The chain recombines TRBV3-1 (or the pseudogene TRBV3-2) with TRBJ2-5, with 8 bases identical to TRBD2. The germline V gene encodes CDR1 LGHDT and CDR2 YNNKEL (reference sequence). The CDR3 sequence is 15 residues long. V gave up 7 bases and J gave up 2 bases; unmatched junction bases: 9. The CDR3 loop reads CASTPSGSFQETQYF. The CDR3 coding sequence is TGTGCCAGCACCCCTAGCGGGTCCTTTCAAGAGACCCAGTACTTC.

The rearrangement links TRBV28 to TRBJ2-7; TRBD2 matches 8 bases. Germline trimming cut 2 bases from V and 5 bases from J; bases unmatched to any gene: 5. The CDR3 consists of 14 residues. Germline CDR1 is MDHEN and CDR2 is SYDVKM. The CDR3 reads CASSLAGGGHEQYF. Here the CDR3 DNA reads TGTGCCAGCAGTTTAGCGGGAGGAGGCCACGAGCAGTACTTC.

This chain joins TRBV5-1 and TRBJ1-1, with TRBD1 matching 11 bases. The CDR3 consists of 14 residues. V gave up 4 bases and J gave up 3 bases; unmatched junction bases: 2. CDR1 SGHRS and CDR2 YFSETQ come from the germline V gene. CDR3 nucleotides: TGCGCCAGCAGCGCGGACAGGGGGCACACTGAAGCTTTCTTT. This gives the protein CASSADRGHTEAFF. Full variable domain (rest looked up from reference TRBV5-1 and TRBJ1-1): KAGVTQTPRYLIKTRGQQVTLSCSPISGHRSVSWYQQTPGQGLQFLFEYFSETQRNKGNFPGRFSGRQFSNSRSEMNVSTLELGDSALYLCASSADRGHTEAFFGQGTRLTVV.

The V and J genes are TRBV5-6 and TRBJ1-2; D remains unclear. The CDR3 sequence is 13 residues long. Per germline, CDR1 SGHDT and CDR2 YYEEEE. With 2 bases removed from V and 6 bases from J, the gap between germline ends came to 11 bases. The CDR3 region has the DNA TGTGCCAGCAGCTTTTTAGGATTCGATGGCTACACCTTC. Protein product: CASSFLGFDGYTF.

CDR3 sequence reads: CASSSEGEAFF. As DNA, the CDR3 is TGTGCCAGCAGTAGCGAAGGGGAAGCTTTCTTT. The chain has TRBV2 and TRBJ1-1; D is unresolved. The V end lost 5 bases, the J end lost 8 bases, and 9 bases lay between the germline ends. CDR3 length: 11 amino acids. Per the germline V gene, CDR1 is SNHLY and CDR2 is FYNNEI.

The rearrangement uses TRBV18 and TRBJ2-2; the D gene is possibly TRBD2 (5 bases). The germline CDR1 and CDR2 sequences are KGHSH and LQKENI. The CDR3 has 14 residues. V was cut by 6 bases and J by 3 bases, with 11 bases left in between. The CDR3 coding sequence is TGTGCCAGCTCCCTGGACTCCTACACCGGGGAGCTGTTTTTT. This codes for CASSLDSYTGELFF.

The V and J genes are TRBV5-6 and TRBJ2-3; 7 bases fit TRBD2. Per the germline V gene, CDR1 is SGHDT and CDR2 is YYEEEE. Trimming cost V 3 bases and J 1 base; bases outside gene matches: 11. The CDR3 loop spans 17 amino acids. CDR3 DNA sequence: TGTGCCAGCAGCTGGATCATGGGAGGGGTAGGCACAGATACGCAGTATTTT. Its translation: CASSWIMGGVGTDTQYF.

This chain connects TRBV7-9 to TRBJ2-7; weak D call: TRBD1 (5 bases). The CDR3 extends over 15 amino acids. V lost 5 bases to trimming and J lost 4 bases, with 18 bases between them. Germline CDR1 and CDR2: SEHNR and FQNEAQ (reference sequence). Written as DNA, the CDR3 is TGTGCCAGCAGCGCCCGAAGTCCGGACACATACGAGCAGTACTTC. This codes for CASSARSPDTYEQYF.

This clone was observed a few times. This chain links TRBV19 with TRBJ2-7; D is possibly TRBD2 (5 bases). Germline values: CDR1 LNHDA, CDR2 SQIVND (reference sequence). The ends were cut back, 5 bases at V and 2 bases at J, with 13 bases in the middle. The CDR3 loop spans 14 amino acids. The CDR3 loop reads CASSVRTGPYEQYF. The CDR3 DNA sequence: TGTGCCAGTAGTGTCCGGACTGGGCCCTACGAGCAGTACTTC.

The V gene is TRBV21-1, the J gene TRBJ2-4; the D call TRBD1 from the table was never checked on the DNA. TRBV21-1 is recorded as a pseudogene. This CDR3 is built from 17 residues. CDR3 coding DNA: TGTGCCAGCAGCAAAAGAAAGTGGGGGCTGGCCAAAAACATTCAGTACTTC. Translating it yields CASSKRKWGLAKNIQYF.

The chain couples TRBV19 to TRBJ1-5, with unresolved D. Looked up from germline, CDR1 is LNHDA and CDR2 is SQIVND (reference sequence). There are 15 residues in the CDR3. V was shortened by 4 bases and J by 2 bases, with 12 bases between the two germline ends. CDR3 loop: CASSTLPVGNQPQHF. The CDR3 coding sequence is TGTGCCAGTAGTACCCTTCCAGTGGGCAATCAGCCCCAGCATTTT.

This chain connects TRBV19 to TRBJ1-5, with a weak D call TRBD1 (5 bases). Germline loops: CDR1 LNHDA, CDR2 SQIVND (reference sequence). This CDR3 has 15 residues. The V gene lost 0 bases and the J gene lost 2 bases, with 8 bases spanning the gap. The CDR3 nucleotides are TGTGCCAGTAGTATAGAAGGGGTAGGCAATCAGCCCCAGCATTTT. As protein: CASSIEGVGNQPQHF. Variable domain in full (rest from reference TRBV19 and TRBJ1-5): DGGITQSPKYLFRKEGQNVTLSCEQNLNHDAMYWYRQDPGQGLRLIYYSQIVNDFQKGDIAEGYSVSREKKESFPLTVTSAQKNPTAFYLCASSIEGVGNQPQHFGDGTRLSIL.